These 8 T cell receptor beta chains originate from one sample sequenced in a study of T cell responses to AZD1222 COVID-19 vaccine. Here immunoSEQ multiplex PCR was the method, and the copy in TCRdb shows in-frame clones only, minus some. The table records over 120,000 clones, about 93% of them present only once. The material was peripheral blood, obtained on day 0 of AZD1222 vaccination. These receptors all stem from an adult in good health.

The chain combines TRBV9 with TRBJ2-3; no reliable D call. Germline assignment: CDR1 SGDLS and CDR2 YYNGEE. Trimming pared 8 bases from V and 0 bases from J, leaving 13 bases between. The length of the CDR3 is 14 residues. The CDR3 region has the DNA TGTGCCAGTTCCATTTATTCTAGCACAGATACGCAGTATTTT. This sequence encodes CASSIYSSTDTQYF.

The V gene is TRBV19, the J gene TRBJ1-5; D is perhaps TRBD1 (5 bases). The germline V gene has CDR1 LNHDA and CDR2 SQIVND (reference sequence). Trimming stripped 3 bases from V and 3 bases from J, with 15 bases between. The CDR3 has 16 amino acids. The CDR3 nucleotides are TGTGCCAGTAGTATCCAGGGCGGACGGGACAATCAGCCCCAGCATTTT. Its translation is CASSIQGGRDNQPQHF.

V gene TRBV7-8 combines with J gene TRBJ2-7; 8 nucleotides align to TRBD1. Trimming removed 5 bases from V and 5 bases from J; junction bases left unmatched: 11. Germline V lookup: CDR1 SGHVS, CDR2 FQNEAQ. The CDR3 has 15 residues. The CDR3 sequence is CASSISRGLFDEQYF. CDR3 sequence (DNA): TGTGCCAGCAGCATAAGCAGGGGGCTGTTTGACGAGCAGTACTTC.

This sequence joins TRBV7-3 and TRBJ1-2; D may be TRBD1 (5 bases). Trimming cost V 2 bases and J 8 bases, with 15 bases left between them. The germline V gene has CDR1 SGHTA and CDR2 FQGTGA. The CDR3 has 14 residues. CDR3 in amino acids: CASSLVGTDGGYTF. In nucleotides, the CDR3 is TGTGCCAGCAGCTTAGTGGGGACGGACGGGGGCTACACCTTC.

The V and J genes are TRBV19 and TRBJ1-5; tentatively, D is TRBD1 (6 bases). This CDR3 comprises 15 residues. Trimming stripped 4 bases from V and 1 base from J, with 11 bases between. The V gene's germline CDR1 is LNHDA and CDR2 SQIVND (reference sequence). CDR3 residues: CASSRQVESNQPQHF. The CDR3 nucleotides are TGTGCCAGTAGTAGACAGGTAGAGAGCAATCAGCCCCAGCATTTT.

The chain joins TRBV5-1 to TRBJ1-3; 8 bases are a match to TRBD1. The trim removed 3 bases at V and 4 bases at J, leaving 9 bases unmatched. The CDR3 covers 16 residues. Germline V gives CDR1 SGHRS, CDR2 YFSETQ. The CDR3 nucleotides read TGCGCCAGCAGCTCGTCAGGGGGCGCGTACGGAAACACCATATATTTT. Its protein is CASSSSGGAYGNTIYF.

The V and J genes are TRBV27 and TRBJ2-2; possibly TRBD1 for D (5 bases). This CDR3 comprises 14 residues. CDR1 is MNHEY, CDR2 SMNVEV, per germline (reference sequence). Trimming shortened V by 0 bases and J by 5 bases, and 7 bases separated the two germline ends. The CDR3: CASSLSGETGELFF. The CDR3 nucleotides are TGTGCCAGCAGTTTATCAGGGGAAACCGGGGAGCTGTTTTTT.

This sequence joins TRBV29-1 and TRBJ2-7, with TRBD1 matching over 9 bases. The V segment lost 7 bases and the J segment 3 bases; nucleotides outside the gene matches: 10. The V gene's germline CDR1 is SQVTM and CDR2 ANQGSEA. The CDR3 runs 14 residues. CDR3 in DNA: TGCAGCGCCGTAAGTGGGACAGGGCACTACGAGCAGTACTTC. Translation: CSAVSGTGHYEQYF.